The 2 T cell receptor beta chains presented below share a single source sample, sequenced in a study of blood T cells in healthy people across ages. A J-beta primer mix and a sample-barcoded 5' primer were used in a second PCR of about 7 to 12 cycles. TCRdb redid the calling of the 5' RACE reads with MiXCR, one entry per CDR3 protein. The data show 650,000 to 950,000 distinct CDR3 sequences, around 43% seen once. Specimen: blood. The source of these receptors is a man in his 60s in good health.

This rearrangement joins TRBV29-1 to TRBJ2-5, with 8 positions matching TRBD1. Looked up from germline, CDR1 is SQVTM and CDR2 is ANQGSEA. V was pared by 5 bases and J by 6 bases, with 5 bases of the junction left unmatched. The CDR3 is made up of 12 amino acids. Written as DNA, the CDR3 is TGCAGCGTTCTTCGGGACAGGAAGACCCAGTACTTC. It yields the protein CSVLRDRKTQYF.

Only one count was recorded for this clonotype. The chain links TRBV20-1 to TRBJ2-3, with D unresolved. CDR3 size: 12 residues. Germline V gene data show CDR1 as DFQATT and CDR2 as SNEGSKA (reference sequence). The V end was cut by 6 bases, the J end by 7 bases, with 14 bases between. CDR3 nucleotide sequence: TGCAGTGCCTGGCCGCTGAGTCATACGCAGTATTTT. Translating gives CSAWPLSHTQYF.